This T cell receptor (beta chain) was sequenced for a study of blood T cell repertoires in COVID-19. Study as a whole: The study drew acute and convalescent COVID-19 samples from the United States, Italy and Spain. T cells, B-cell-depleted T cells, or PBMCs supplied cDNA or gDNA.

V was cut by 6 bases and J by 5 bases, with 16 bases left in between. Germline V lookup: CDR1 MNHEY, CDR2 SVGAGI. The CDR3 length is 14 residues. Study processing details: Quantification of nucleated cells was approximated via reference gene primer amplification. The data were produced by immunoSEQ multiplex PCR, yet TCRdb's version contains in-frame clones alone and is incomplete. That table is the source of V, J and clone size, and D and trimming were worked out from the DNA. The sample contains fewer than 150,000 clones, more than 65% of which appear only once. Sequenced sample: peripheral blood. This TCR derives from a human donor in a cohort sampled during active COVID-19. The genes are TRBV6-5 and TRBJ1-1; tentatively, D is TRBD1 (5 bases). This CDR3 is CASRVGGERTEAFF. In DNA form, the CDR3 reads TGTGCCAGCAGAGTGGGGGGGGAGCGGACTGAAGCTTTCTTT.